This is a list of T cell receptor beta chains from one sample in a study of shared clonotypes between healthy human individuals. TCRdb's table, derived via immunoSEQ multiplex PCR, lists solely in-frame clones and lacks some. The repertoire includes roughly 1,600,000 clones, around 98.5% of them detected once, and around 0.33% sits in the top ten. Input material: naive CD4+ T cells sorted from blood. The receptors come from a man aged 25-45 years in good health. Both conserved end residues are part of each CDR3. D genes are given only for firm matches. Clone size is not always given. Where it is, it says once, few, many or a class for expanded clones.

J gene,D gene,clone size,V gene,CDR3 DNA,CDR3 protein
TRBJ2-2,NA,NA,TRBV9,TGTGCCAGCAGCGTAGCTAGGGGAGGCACCGGGGAGCTGTTTTTT,CASSVARGGTGELFF
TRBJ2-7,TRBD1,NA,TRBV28,TGTGCCAGCAGCCTCCCAGGGACAGGCCTCTACGAGCAGTACTTC,CASSLPGTGLYEQYF
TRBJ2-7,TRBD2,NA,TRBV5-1,TGCGCCAGCAGCTTTAGCGGGAGGGCCAGCGAGCAGTACTTC,CASSFSGRASEQYF
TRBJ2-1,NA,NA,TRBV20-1,TGCAGTGCTAGGTGGCCGCCACGGCAGTTCTTC,CSARWPPRQFF
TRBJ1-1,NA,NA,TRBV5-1,TGCGCCAGCAGCATCGCCGGCGAAGCTTTCTTT,CASSIAGEAFF
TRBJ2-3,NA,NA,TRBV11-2,TGTGCCAGCAGCTTAGAGGCCCACCCCACAGATACGCAGTATTTT,CASSLEAHPTDTQYF
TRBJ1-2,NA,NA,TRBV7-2,TGTGCCAGCAGCTTAAAGGCGGGGTCTTATGGCTACACCTTC,CASSLKAGSYGYTF
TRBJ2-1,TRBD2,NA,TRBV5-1,TGCGCCAGCAGCTTGTTTAGCGGGAAAGGCGGTAACGATGAGCAGTTCTTC,CASSLFSGKGGNDEQFF
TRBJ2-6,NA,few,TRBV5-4,TGTGCCAGCAGCTTCAGGGGTTCTGGGGCCAACGTCCTGACTTTC,CASSFRGSGANVLTF
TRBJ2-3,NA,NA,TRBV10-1,TGCGCCAGCAGGCCCACAGATACGCAGTATTTT,CASRPTDTQYF
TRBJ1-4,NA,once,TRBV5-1,TGCGCCAGCAGCCCGGGTAATTACAAACTGTTTTTT,CASSPGNYKLFF
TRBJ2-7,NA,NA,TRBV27,TGTGCCAGCCGCAGGCGGGGTGCCTACGAGCAGTACTTC,CASRRRGAYEQYF
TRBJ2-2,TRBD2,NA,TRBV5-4,TGTGCCAGCAGCTTGGGTAGCGGGAGGGCCCAGGACACCGGGGAGCTGTTTTTT,CASSLGSGRAQDTGELFF
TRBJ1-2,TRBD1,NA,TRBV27,TGTGCCAGCAGTTTCGTCGGGGACAGCGTCCCGTATGGCTACACCTTC,CASSFVGDSVPYGYTF
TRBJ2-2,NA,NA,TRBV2,TGTGCCAGCAGTGAAAGATTCGGGACTGCGAACACCGGGGAGCTGTTTTTT,CASSERFGTANTGELFF
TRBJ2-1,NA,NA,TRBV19,TGTGCCAGTACCAGCCCGGGTCGGGATGAGCAGTTCTTC,CASTSPGRDEQFF
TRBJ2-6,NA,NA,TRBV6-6,TGTGCCAGCAGTTCAAACCGGCGTGGGGCCAACGTCCTGACTTTC,CASSSNRRGANVLTF
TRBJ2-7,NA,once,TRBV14,TGTGCCAGCAGCCAAGACCAATTACGACAGCAGTACTTC,CASSQDQLRQQYF
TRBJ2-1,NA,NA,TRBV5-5,TGTGCCAGCGGAGGTGGTAACGGACCCTACAATGAGCAGTTCTTC,CASGGGNGPYNEQFF
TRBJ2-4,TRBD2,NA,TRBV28,TGTGCCAGCAGGACTAGCGGGAGGGCTTTCATAGCCAAAAACATTCAGTACTTC,CASRTSGRAFIAKNIQYF
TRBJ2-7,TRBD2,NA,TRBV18,TGTGCCAGCTCACTCGGCGGGAGGCCCCGTCGCGAGCAGTACTTC,CASSLGGRPRREQYF
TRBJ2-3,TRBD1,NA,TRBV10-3,TGTGCCAGCCGACAGGGGAGCACAGATACGCAGTATTTT,CASRQGSTDTQYF
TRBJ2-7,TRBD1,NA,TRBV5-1,TGCGCCAGCAGCCAAACAGGGGCCTACGAGCAGTACTTC,CASSQTGAYEQYF
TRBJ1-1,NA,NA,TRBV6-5,TGTGCCAGCAGTTACTCCTTTTCGTATGAAGCTTTCTTT,CASSYSFSYEAFF
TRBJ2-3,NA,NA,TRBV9,TGTGCCAGCAGCGTAGGGCCTACCGATACGCAGTATTTT,CASSVGPTDTQYF
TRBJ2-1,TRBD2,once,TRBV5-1,TGCGCCAGCAGCTTTGGACTAGCGGTAGACAATGAGCAGTTCTTC,CASSFGLAVDNEQFF
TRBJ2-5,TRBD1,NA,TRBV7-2,TGTGCCAGCAGCCCGCAGGGGGCCGGGGAGACCCAGTACTTC,CASSPQGAGETQYF
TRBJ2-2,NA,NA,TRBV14,TGTGCCAGCAGCCAAGTCCGAGGGAACACCGGGGAGCTGTTTTTT,CASSQVRGNTGELFF
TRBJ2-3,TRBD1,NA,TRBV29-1,TGCAGCGTTGGCGCCGGGACAGGGAGGGATACGCAGTATTTT,CSVGAGTGRDTQYF
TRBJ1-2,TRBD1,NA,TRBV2,TGTGCCAGCAGGCCGAGGGACAGGGAAGTCTATGGCTACACCTTC,CASRPRDREVYGYTF
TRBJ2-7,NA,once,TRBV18,TGTGCCAGCTCACCGGGACACGCGTTATCCTACGAGCAGTACTTC,CASSPGHALSYEQYF
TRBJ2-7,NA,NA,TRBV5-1,TGCGCCAGCAGCTTTGGGGTAAGCGGCAGTTACGAGCAGTACTTC,CASSFGVSGSYEQYF
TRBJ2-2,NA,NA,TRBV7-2,TGTGCCAGCAGCTTATGGTCCGGGGAGCTGTTTTTT,CASSLWSGELFF
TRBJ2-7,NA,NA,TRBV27,TGTGCCAGCACCCACCTTTTCGAGCAGTACTTC,CASTHLFEQYF
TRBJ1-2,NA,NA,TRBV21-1,TGTGCCAGCAGCAAAAATTCTCGGACAGATAACTATGGCTACACCTTC,CASSKNSRTDNYGYTF
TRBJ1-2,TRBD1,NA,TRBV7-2,TGTGCCAGCAGCGACTATCCGACAGGGCGCTATGGCTACACCTTC,CASSDYPTGRYGYTF
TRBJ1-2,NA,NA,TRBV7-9,TGTGCCAGCAGCTTAATGAGGTCTAACTATGGCTACACCTTC,CASSLMRSNYGYTF
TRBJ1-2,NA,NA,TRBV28,TGTGCCAGCAGTTTGGTCTATGGCTACACCTTC,CASSLVYGYTF
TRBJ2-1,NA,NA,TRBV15,TGTGCCACCAGCTCAGTGTTCGGACCCCGCGTCAATGAGCAGTTCTTC,CATSSVFGPRVNEQFF
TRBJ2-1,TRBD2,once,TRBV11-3,TGTGCCAGCAGCTCTAGCCCTGTAGCGGGAGTTACGGAGCAGTTCTTC,CASSSSPVAGVTEQFF
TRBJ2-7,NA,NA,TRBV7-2,TGTGCCAGCAGCTTAGGCCGGGCATCTCTGTACGAGCAGTACTTC,CASSLGRASLYEQYF
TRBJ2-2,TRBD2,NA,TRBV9,TGTGCCAGCAGCGCCCTAGTGGGAGGGAGCACCGGGGAGCTGTTTTTT,CASSALVGGSTGELFF
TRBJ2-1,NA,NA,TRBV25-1,TGTGCCAGCATCAAAGGGACAACTCAGGGTGAGCAGTTCTTC,CASIKGTTQGEQFF
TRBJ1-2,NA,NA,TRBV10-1,TGCGCCAGGCCAATCCAGGAGAACTATGGCTACACCTTC,CARPIQENYGYTF
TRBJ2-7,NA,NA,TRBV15,TGTGCCACCAGCAGAGGTAAAGAGTACGAGCAGTACTTC,CATSRGKEYEQYF
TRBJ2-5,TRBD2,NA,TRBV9,TGTGCCAGCAGCGTAGGGCTAGCGGGAGTTGAGGAGACCCAGTACTTC,CASSVGLAGVEETQYF
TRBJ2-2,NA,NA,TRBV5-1,TGCGCCAGCAGCATACCCGGGACATTGACCGGGGAGCTGTTTTTT,CASSIPGTLTGELFF
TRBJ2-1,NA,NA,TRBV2,TGTGCCAGCACTCCCGACGGGGTCCCCAATGAGCAGTTCTTC,CASTPDGVPNEQFF
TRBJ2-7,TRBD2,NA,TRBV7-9,TGTGCCAGCAGCTTTCGCCCGGGACTAGCATTTCACGAGCAGTACTTC,CASSFRPGLAFHEQYF
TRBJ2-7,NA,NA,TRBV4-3,TGCGCCAGCAGCCAATTACCCGGGGCGCGCTACGAGCAGTACTTC,CASSQLPGARYEQYF
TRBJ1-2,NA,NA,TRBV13,TGTGCCAGCAGCTCATACCCCGTAAACTATGGCTACACCTTC,CASSSYPVNYGYTF